Following are 19 T cell receptor beta chains from one sample sequenced in a study of T cell changes during pregnancy in multiple sclerosis. Libraries were prepared by immunoSEQ multiplex PCR; TCRdb keeps only in-frame clonotypes and omits some of them. The table includes just over 55,000 clones, approximately 90% detected once. This material consisted of peripheral blood, taken after pregnancy. All receptors derive from a female donor in good health, enrolled as a control in a pregnancy study.

This chain connects TRBV7-3 to TRBJ1-2; 7 bases fit TRBD1. Germline lookup yields CDR1 SGHTA and CDR2 FQGTGA. This CDR3 region has 14 residues. V dropped 5 bases and J dropped 2; count of bases not matched to a gene: 5. This CDR3 is CASSPSGQNYGYTF. The CDR3 DNA reads as TGTGCCAGCAGCCCCTCGGGACAGAACTATGGCTACACCTTC.

This clone was detected a few times. CDR3 in amino acids: CASSLEGQAGTEAFF. In DNA, the CDR3 is TGTGCCAGCAGCCTCGAGGGACAGGCAGGCACTGAAGCTTTCTTT. This rearrangement joins TRBV7-8 to TRBJ1-1, with 8 bases identical to TRBD1. Germline V gene sequence: CDR1 SGHVS, CDR2 FQNEAQ. The CDR3 loop spans 15 amino acids. Trimming cost V 5 bases and J 4 bases; bases outside gene matches: 9.

The chain employs TRBV19 and TRBJ2-3; 7 bases are shared with TRBD2. Germline loops: CDR1 LNHDA, CDR2 SQIVND (reference sequence). This CDR3 region has 15 residues. V was clipped by 1 base and J by 1 base; unmatched bases: 2. CDR3 in amino acids: CASSIVSGGTDTQYF. In DNA form, the CDR3 reads TGTGCCAGTAGTATAGTGAGCGGGGGCACAGATACGCAGTATTTT.

The chain joins TRBV6-1 to TRBJ2-1, with TRBD1 matching over 11 bases. This CDR3 is 15 amino acids long. V shed 5 bases and J 6 bases; nucleotides not matched to a gene: 6. The germline gives CDR1 MNHNS, CDR2 SASEGT. DNA for the CDR3: TGTGCCAGCAGTATCTCCGGGACAGGGGGCAATGAGCAGTTCTTC. Its translation: CASSISGTGGNEQFF.

The CDR3 DNA reads as TGTGCCATCGAGGGAAACTATGGCTACACCTTC. It translates to CAIEGNYGYTF. The chain links TRBV10-3 to TRBJ1-2; no firm D call. Per germline, CDR1 ENHRY and CDR2 SYGVKD. The CDR3 covers 11 residues. The germline V and J ends were trimmed by 8 bases and 2 bases, with 6 bases remaining between them.

The rearrangement links TRBV6-1 to TRBJ2-5; 8 positions match TRBD1. Germline loops: CDR1 MNHNS, CDR2 SASEGT. The CDR3 is made up of 15 amino acids. V gave up 0 bases and J gave up 5 bases; unmatched junction bases: 5. For the CDR3, the DNA is TGTGCCAGCAGTGAAGCGGCAGGGGGCTGGGAGACCCAGTACTTC. Translating it yields CASSEAAGGWETQYF.

V is TRBV5-1 and J is TRBJ1-4, with D perhaps TRBD1 (6 bases). CDR3 length equals 14 residues. Germline CDR1 SGHRS, CDR2 YFSETQ. V lost 2 bases, J lost 3 bases, and 8 bases lay in between. The CDR3 DNA is TGCGCCAGCAGCTTAAAGGGGGCTAATGAAAAACTGTTTTTT. Encoded protein: CASSLKGANEKLFF. Supplemented by reference TRBV5-1 and TRBJ1-4, the full variable domain reads KAGVTQTPRYLIKTRGQQVTLSCSPISGHRSVSWYQQTPGQGLQFLFEYFSETQRNKGNFPGRFSGRQFSNSRSEMNVSTLELGDSALYLCASSLKGANEKLFFGSGTQLSVL.

The rearrangement joins TRBV29-1 to TRBJ2-7; 8 bases agree with TRBD1. CDR3 size: 11 residues. V was pared by 7 bases and J by 4 bases, with 3 bases of the junction left unmatched. Germline V lookup: CDR1 SQVTM, CDR2 ANQGSEA. As DNA, the CDR3 is TGCAGCGCTCAGGGGGCTTACGAGCAGTACTTC. It specifies CSAQGAYEQYF.

This clone was seen a few times. The CDR3 region has the DNA TGTGCCAGCACCCAGCCCAGGGGAGGAAACACCATATATTTT. It encodes CASTQPRGGNTIYF. The V and J genes are TRBV7-8 and TRBJ1-3; possible D gene TRBD1, 6 bases. The CDR3 runs 14 residues. Germline V lookup: CDR1 SGHVS, CDR2 FQNEAQ. With 7 bases removed from V and 4 bases from J, the gap between germline ends came to 14 bases.

The chain joins TRBV6-4 to TRBJ1-2; the D gene is possibly TRBD1 (5 bases). The CDR3 is 18 amino acids. CDR1 MRHNA and CDR2 SNTAGT come from the germline V gene. Trimming left V 0 bases short and J 5 bases short, with 22 bases between. As DNA, the CDR3 is TGTGCCAGCAGTGACTCGATTTGGATCGGGGGTCAGGTATATGGCTACACCTTC. Amino acids: CASSDSIWIGGQVYGYTF.

The chain carries TRBV30 and TRBJ2-2; TRBD2 might be the D (5 bases). The V gene's germline CDR1 is GTSNPN and CDR2 SVGIG (reference sequence). The ends were cut back, 2 bases at V and 7 bases at J, with 11 bases in the middle. The CDR3 is 13 residues long. The CDR3, as DNA: TGTGCCTGGAGTAGAGGGTCGGGCGGGGAGCTGTTTTTT. Translating it yields CAWSRGSGGELFF.

This clone was counted a few times. The chain combines TRBV9 with TRBJ2-3; 10 bases fit TRBD2. Germline assignment: CDR1 SGDLS and CDR2 YYNGEE. J was trimmed by 6 bases and V by 4 bases; bases with no gene match: 11. The CDR3 extends over 16 amino acids. CDR3 amino acids: CASSPVLAGGGDTQYF. In DNA form, the CDR3 reads TGTGCCAGCAGCCCTGTATTAGCGGGAGGAGGGGATACGCAGTATTTT.

This sequence joins TRBV19 and TRBJ1-6; the D is unclear. V lost 3 bases and J 7 bases, leaving 7 bases between the germline ends. Germline V CDR1 and CDR2: LNHDA, SQIVND (reference sequence). The CDR3 has 13 residues. CDR3 in DNA: TGTGCCAGTAGTATGGGCAGGAATTCACCCCTCCACTTT. Translation: CASSMGRNSPLHF.

The rearrangement links TRBV5-4 to TRBJ2-1, with 12 bases aligning to TRBD2. There are 18 residues in the CDR3. Looked up from germline, CDR1 is SGHNT and CDR2 is YYREEE (reference sequence). V dropped 0 bases and J dropped 6; count of bases not matched to a gene: 10. CDR3 loop: CASSLARASGGAVNEQFF. CDR3 coding DNA: TGTGCCAGCAGCTTGGCCCGCGCTAGCGGGGGGGCCGTCAATGAGCAGTTCTTC.

V is TRBV27 and J is TRBJ2-7, with a possible D match to TRBD2 (6 bases). CDR1 MNHEY and CDR2 SMNVEV come from the germline V gene (reference sequence). This CDR3 region has 13 residues. Deletions cut 5 bases from V and 4 bases from J, with 12 bases between. Here the CDR3 DNA reads TGTGCCAGCAGTCGAAAACTAGCTTACGAGCAGTACTTC. Translated: CASSRKLAYEQYF.

The chain joins TRBV7-3 to TRBJ2-1; tentatively, D is TRBD2 (6 bases). The CDR3 is made up of 16 amino acids. Trimming took off 2 bases at V and 7 bases at J, with 18 bases between the two ends. The germline gives CDR1 SGHTA, CDR2 FQGTGA. Here the CDR3 reads CASSLFREDQVNEQFF. CDR3 DNA: TGTGCCAGCAGCTTATTTAGGGAGGACCAGGTAAATGAGCAGTTCTTC.

The rearrangement uses TRBV4-1 and TRBJ1-1, with D unclear. V was clipped by 3 bases and J by 0 bases, with 11 bases between them. The CDR3 extends over 15 amino acids. Germline V gene sequence: CDR1 MGHRA, CDR2 YSYEKL. The CDR3 DNA reads as TGCGCCAGCAGCCATAAACGGGTAATGAACACTGAAGCTTTCTTT. This translates into CASSHKRVMNTEAFF.

This chain connects TRBV27 to TRBJ2-3; no clear D gene. Germline V CDR1 and CDR2: MNHEY, SMNVEV (reference sequence). The germline V and J ends were trimmed by 1 base and 6 bases, with 11 bases remaining between them. The CDR3 spans 14 residues. CDR3: CASSLLTFRDTQYF. The CDR3 DNA is TGTGCCAGCAGTTTATTGACATTTAGGGATACGCAGTATTTT.

CDR3 in amino acids: CASSVRQREGPLSYNEQFF. CDR3 bases: TGTGCCAGCAGCGTCCGACAGCGGGAGGGCCCCCTCTCCTACAATGAGCAGTTCTTC. The V and J genes are TRBV9 and TRBJ2-1; 10 bases agree with TRBD2. The V gene's germline CDR1 is SGDLS and CDR2 YYNGEE. Trimming removed 2 bases from V and 0 bases from J; junction bases left unmatched: 11. This CDR3 contains 19 residues.